This is a list of T cell receptor beta chains from one sample in a study of T cell repertoires in cytomegalovirus infection. TCRdb independently ran MiXCR on the reads; one entry per CDR3 protein. The sample consists of 100,000 to 150,000 distinct CDR3 sequences, roughly a quarter of them appearing once. These receptors have no identified antigens. Sequenced material: PBMCs, sequenced either directly or after in vitro stimulation (not recorded which). The receptors originated from a human donor in good health (CMV status not recorded). Some clones in this sample may be carry-over from other donors' samples. Both conserved end residues are part of each CDR3. The order of the fields is V gene, D gene, J gene, clone size, CDR3 length, CDR3 protein, CDR3 DNA. A D gene is named only where the DNA matches it firmly. Clone size is not always given. Where it is, it says once, few, many or a class for expanded clones.

v_call: TRBV15
d_call: -
j_call: TRBJ2-3
clone_size: few
cdr3_length: 15
cdr3_aa: CATSLGRGEADTQYF
cdr3_nt: TGTGCCACCAGCCTCGGCAGGGGGGAGGCAGATACGCAGTATTTT

v_call: TRBV28
d_call: -
j_call: TRBJ2-7
clone_size: -
cdr3_length: 14
cdr3_aa: CASTLGLGTGEQYF
cdr3_nt: TGTGCCAGCACTCTGGGCCTAGGGACTGGAGAGCAGTACTTC

v_call: TRBV5-1
d_call: -
j_call: TRBJ2-3
clone_size: few
cdr3_length: 12
cdr3_aa: CASSSQSDTQYF
cdr3_nt: TGCGCCAGCAGCTCTCAATCAGATACGCAGTATTTT

v_call: TRBV11-3
d_call: -
j_call: TRBJ2-5
clone_size: many
cdr3_length: 15
cdr3_aa: CASSLGSHGVETQYF
cdr3_nt: TGTGCCAGCAGCTTAGGAAGTCACGGGGTAGAGACCCAGTACTTC

v_call: TRBV13
d_call: -
j_call: TRBJ2-7
clone_size: few
cdr3_length: 14
cdr3_aa: CASSLVVASREQYF
cdr3_nt: TGTGCCAGCAGCTTAGTGGTAGCCTCACGGGAGCAGTACTTC

v_call: TRBV7-8
d_call: TRBD2
j_call: TRBJ2-1
clone_size: -
cdr3_length: 15
cdr3_aa: CASSPGLAYGYEQFF
cdr3_nt: TGTGCCAGCTCACCGGGACTAGCGTACGGATATGAGCAGTTCTTC

v_call: TRBV5-6
d_call: TRBD1
j_call: TRBJ2-5
clone_size: few
cdr3_length: 16
cdr3_aa: CASSLAGTGHHQTQYF
cdr3_nt: TGTGCCAGCAGCTTGGCAGGGACAGGGCATCATCAGACCCAGTACTTC

v_call: TRBV7-9
d_call: TRBD2
j_call: TRBJ2-1
clone_size: -
cdr3_length: 17
cdr3_aa: CASSRTSGVSSYNEQFF
cdr3_nt: TGTGCCAGCAGCCGGACTAGCGGGGTAAGCTCCTACAATGAGCAGTTCTTC

v_call: TRBV11-3
d_call: -
j_call: TRBJ2-1
clone_size: many
cdr3_length: 17
cdr3_aa: CASSLGVPERTYNEQFF
cdr3_nt: TGTGCCAGCAGCTTAGGAGTTCCAGAAAGGACCTACAATGAGCAGTTCTTC

v_call: TRBV7-2
d_call: TRBD1
j_call: TRBJ1-5
clone_size: many
cdr3_length: 14
cdr3_aa: CASSSRQGSQPQHF
cdr3_nt: TGTGCCAGCAGCTCCCGACAGGGGAGTCAGCCCCAGCATTTT

v_call: TRBV12-3/TRBV12-4
d_call: -
j_call: TRBJ2-3
clone_size: many
cdr3_length: 14
cdr3_aa: CASSLMGGTDTQYF
cdr3_nt: TGTGCCAGCAGCCTCATGGGGGGCACAGATACGCAGTATTTT

v_call: TRBV7-2
d_call: -
j_call: TRBJ1-1
clone_size: many
cdr3_length: 13
cdr3_aa: CASSGMMNTEAFF
cdr3_nt: TGTGCCAGCAGCGGGATGATGAACACTGAAGCTTTCTTT

v_call: TRBV7-9
d_call: -
j_call: TRBJ2-5
clone_size: -
cdr3_length: 13
cdr3_aa: CASSLGEQETQYF
cdr3_nt: TGTGCCAGCAGCTTGGGTGAACAAGAGACCCAGTACTTC

v_call: TRBV11-2
d_call: -
j_call: TRBJ1-3
clone_size: -
cdr3_length: 20
cdr3_aa: CASSLDPGHPGESVGNTIYF
cdr3_nt: TGTGCCAGCAGCTTAGATCCGGGACATCCGGGCGAATCCGTTGGAAACACCATATATTTT

v_call: TRBV7-9
d_call: -
j_call: TRBJ1-1
clone_size: many
cdr3_length: 16
cdr3_aa: CASSLVRAETNTEAFF
cdr3_nt: TGTGCCAGCAGCTTAGTTAGGGCAGAGACGAACACTGAAGCTTTCTTT

v_call: TRBV29-1
d_call: TRBD2
j_call: TRBJ2-5
clone_size: -
cdr3_length: 13
cdr3_aa: CSTRRGMGETQYF
cdr3_nt: TGCAGCACCCGGCGGGGGATGGGGGAGACCCAGTACTTC

v_call: TRBV2
d_call: -
j_call: TRBJ2-1
clone_size: few
cdr3_length: 14
cdr3_aa: CASMPRETLNEQFF
cdr3_nt: TGTGCCAGCATGCCTCGGGAAACTCTCAATGAGCAGTTCTTC

v_call: TRBV7-2
d_call: -
j_call: TRBJ2-2
clone_size: -
cdr3_length: 13
cdr3_aa: CASSLMPAGELFF
cdr3_nt: TGTGCCAGCAGCTTAATGCCGGCCGGGGAGCTGTTTTTT

v_call: TRBV7-9
d_call: -
j_call: TRBJ1-1
clone_size: -
cdr3_length: 12
cdr3_aa: CASSLESAEAFF
cdr3_nt: TGTGCCAGCAGCTTAGAATCCGCTGAAGCTTTCTTT

v_call: TRBV6-2/TRBV6-3
d_call: TRBD2
j_call: TRBJ2-5
clone_size: -
cdr3_length: 13
cdr3_aa: CASKAGGGGTQYF
cdr3_nt: TGTGCCAGCAAGGCGGGAGGTGGAGGGACCCAGTACTTC

v_call: TRBV10-3
d_call: -
j_call: TRBJ1-4
clone_size: -
cdr3_length: 19
cdr3_aa: CAISARRDSKKGTNEKLFF
cdr3_nt: TGTGCCATCAGTGCAAGGCGGGACTCCAAGAAGGGCACTAATGAAAAACTGTTTTTT

v_call: TRBV28
d_call: TRBD1
j_call: TRBJ2-3
clone_size: -
cdr3_length: 15
cdr3_aa: CASSPAGQGTDTQYF
cdr3_nt: TGTGCCAGCAGTCCCGCAGGACAGGGCACAGATACGCAGTATTTT

v_call: TRBV5-1
d_call: TRBD2
j_call: TRBJ2-3
clone_size: many
cdr3_length: 16
cdr3_aa: CASSLEASGRTDTQYF
cdr3_nt: TGCGCCAGCAGCTTGGAGGCTAGCGGGCGGACAGATACGCAGTATTTT

v_call: TRBV6-1
d_call: -
j_call: TRBJ1-5
clone_size: -
cdr3_length: 15
cdr3_aa: CASTRAHLSNQPQHF
cdr3_nt: TGTGCCAGCACCAGAGCTCATCTCAGCAATCAGCCCCAGCATTTT

v_call: TRBV27
d_call: TRBD2
j_call: TRBJ2-2
clone_size: once
cdr3_length: 15
cdr3_aa: CASSWDFGGAGELFF
cdr3_nt: TGTGCCAGCAGTTGGGACTTTGGGGGGGCCGGGGAGCTGTTTTTT

v_call: TRBV7-2
d_call: TRBD2
j_call: TRBJ2-3
clone_size: many
cdr3_length: 15
cdr3_aa: CASSLGGRAPDTQYF
cdr3_nt: TGTGCCAGCAGCTTAGGCGGGAGGGCCCCAGATACGCAGTATTTT

v_call: TRBV4-1
d_call: -
j_call: TRBJ2-1
clone_size: -
cdr3_length: 13
cdr3_aa: CASSSGPRFEQFF
cdr3_nt: TGCGCCAGCAGTTCGGGACCCCGCTTTGAGCAGTTCTTC

v_call: TRBV3-1
d_call: -
j_call: TRBJ1-2
clone_size: few
cdr3_length: 12
cdr3_aa: CASSQAGRSYTF
cdr3_nt: TGTGCCAGCAGCCAAGCCGGGAGGAGCTACACCTTC

v_call: TRBV7-8
d_call: -
j_call: TRBJ1-1
clone_size: many
cdr3_length: 14
cdr3_aa: CASSLSMSNTEAFF
cdr3_nt: TGTGCCAGCAGCTTATCAATGTCGAACACTGAAGCTTTCTTT

v_call: TRBV7-9
d_call: TRBD1
j_call: TRBJ2-5
clone_size: few
cdr3_length: 16
cdr3_aa: CASSPGQGGGYQTQYF
cdr3_nt: TGTGCCAGCAGCCCCGGACAGGGAGGTGGATACCAGACCCAGTACTTC

v_call: TRBV11-1
d_call: -
j_call: TRBJ2-1
clone_size: -
cdr3_length: 11
cdr3_aa: CASAQIDEQFF
cdr3_nt: TGTGCCAGCGCCCAGATCGATGAGCAGTTCTTC

v_call: TRBV28
d_call: TRBD1
j_call: TRBJ1-5
clone_size: -
cdr3_length: 17
cdr3_aa: CASSLWQGASGPGPQHF
cdr3_nt: TGTGCCAGCAGTTTATGGCAGGGGGCGTCGGGTCCGGGGCCCCAGCATTTT

v_call: TRBV7-3
d_call: TRBD2
j_call: TRBJ2-3
clone_size: -
cdr3_length: 15
cdr3_aa: CASSSLAGDTDTQYF
cdr3_nt: TGTGCCAGCAGCTCCCTAGCGGGAGACACAGATACGCAGTATTTT

v_call: TRBV7-8
d_call: -
j_call: TRBJ2-7
clone_size: many
cdr3_length: 18
cdr3_aa: CASSFGIGVQLGLYEQYF
cdr3_nt: TGTGCCAGCAGCTTCGGGATAGGAGTTCAACTGGGACTCTACGAGCAGTACTTC

v_call: TRBV7-9
d_call: TRBD1
j_call: TRBJ2-1
clone_size: few
cdr3_length: 16
cdr3_aa: CASSLAGRGGENEQFF
cdr3_nt: TGTGCCAGCAGCTTAGCCGGACGAGGGGGCGAAAATGAGCAGTTCTTC

v_call: TRBV15
d_call: -
j_call: TRBJ2-5
clone_size: -
cdr3_length: 16
cdr3_aa: CATSRGGTIYGGTQYF
cdr3_nt: TGTGCCACCAGCAGAGGCGGGACAATATACGGTGGGACCCAGTACTTC

v_call: TRBV19
d_call: -
j_call: TRBJ2-4
clone_size: -
cdr3_length: 16
cdr3_aa: CASSIDGNLAKNIQYF
cdr3_nt: TGTGCCAGTAGTATAGACGGCAACCTAGCCAAAAACATTCAGTACTTC

v_call: TRBV4-3
d_call: TRBD1
j_call: TRBJ1-1
clone_size: -
cdr3_length: 16
cdr3_aa: CASSQGAGQGGTEAFF
cdr3_nt: TGCGCCAGCAGCCAAGGGGCGGGACAGGGGGGGACTGAAGCTTTCTTT

v_call: TRBV6-4
d_call: TRBD1
j_call: TRBJ1-6
clone_size: few
cdr3_length: 18
cdr3_aa: CASSERMPQGSYNSPLHF
cdr3_nt: TGTGCCAGCAGCGAACGTATGCCACAGGGGTCATATAATTCACCCCTCCACTTT

v_call: TRBV20-1
d_call: -
j_call: TRBJ2-1
clone_size: -
cdr3_length: 17
cdr3_aa: CSARGWVGKSSYNEQFF
cdr3_nt: TGCAGTGCTAGAGGGTGGGTTGGAAAAAGCTCCTACAATGAGCAGTTCTTC

v_call: TRBV7-9
d_call: TRBD1
j_call: TRBJ1-2
clone_size: few
cdr3_length: 15
cdr3_aa: CASNLLGQDNYGYTF
cdr3_nt: TGTGCCAGCAACCTCCTGGGACAGGACAACTATGGCTACACCTTC

v_call: TRBV30
d_call: -
j_call: TRBJ2-7
clone_size: many
cdr3_length: 15
cdr3_aa: CAWSVRGTVTYEQYF
cdr3_nt: TGTGCCTGGAGTGTACGAGGGACGGTGACCTACGAGCAGTACTTC

v_call: TRBV7-6
d_call: -
j_call: TRBJ1-2
clone_size: -
cdr3_length: 14
cdr3_aa: CASSSSGLFYGYTF
cdr3_nt: TGTGCCAGCAGCTCATCCGGGTTATTCTATGGCTACACCTTC

v_call: TRBV29-1
d_call: TRBD2
j_call: TRBJ2-1
clone_size: few
cdr3_length: 16
cdr3_aa: CSVEEGGGRALNEQFF
cdr3_nt: TGCAGCGTTGAAGAAGGCGGCGGGAGGGCCCTCAATGAGCAGTTCTTC

v_call: TRBV7-9
d_call: -
j_call: TRBJ1-4
clone_size: few
cdr3_length: 15
cdr3_aa: CASSLVWGTDEKLFF
cdr3_nt: TGTGCCAGCAGCTTAGTTTGGGGGACCGATGAAAAACTGTTTTTT

v_call: TRBV28
d_call: -
j_call: TRBJ1-5
clone_size: few
cdr3_length: 15
cdr3_aa: CASSLWGGSNQPQHF
cdr3_nt: TGTGCCAGCAGTTTATGGGGAGGGAGCAATCAGCCCCAGCATTTT

v_call: TRBV7-9
d_call: -
j_call: TRBJ1-3
clone_size: -
cdr3_length: 14
cdr3_aa: CASSLRVSGNTIYF
cdr3_nt: TGTGCCAGCAGCCTTAGGGTCTCTGGAAACACCATATATTTT

v_call: TRBV6-2/TRBV6-3
d_call: -
j_call: TRBJ1-1
clone_size: few
cdr3_length: 14
cdr3_aa: CASSYGGINTEAFF
cdr3_nt: TGTGCCAGCAGTTACGGAGGGATTAACACTGAAGCTTTCTTT

v_call: TRBV5-5
d_call: TRBD1
j_call: TRBJ2-5
clone_size: -
cdr3_length: 16
cdr3_aa: CASSVTGTVAQETQYF
cdr3_nt: TGTGCCAGCAGCGTGACAGGGACGGTTGCCCAAGAGACCCAGTACTTC

v_call: TRBV7-2
d_call: -
j_call: TRBJ2-3
clone_size: many
cdr3_length: 12
cdr3_aa: CASSLATDTQYF
cdr3_nt: TGTGCCAGCAGCCTCGCCACAGATACGCAGTATTTT

v_call: TRBV7-8
d_call: -
j_call: TRBJ2-7
clone_size: few
cdr3_length: 15
cdr3_aa: CASSLEGRRSYEQYF
cdr3_nt: TGTGCCAGCAGCTTAGAGGGCAGAAGATCGTACGAGCAGTACTTC

v_call: TRBV7-2
d_call: -
j_call: TRBJ2-1
clone_size: -
cdr3_length: 15
cdr3_aa: CASSLAGDKKDEQFF
cdr3_nt: TGTGCCAGCAGCTTAGCTGGGGACAAGAAGGATGAGCAGTTCTTC

v_call: TRBV6-2/TRBV6-3
d_call: TRBD1
j_call: TRBJ2-2
clone_size: -
cdr3_length: 15
cdr3_aa: CASSEQGGSTGELFF
cdr3_nt: TGTGCCAGCAGTGAACAGGGGGGTAGCACCGGGGAGCTGTTTTTT

v_call: TRBV11-2
d_call: -
j_call: TRBJ2-3
clone_size: many
cdr3_length: 11
cdr3_aa: CASSLGDTQYF
cdr3_nt: TGTGCCAGCAGCTTAGGAGATACGCAGTATTTT